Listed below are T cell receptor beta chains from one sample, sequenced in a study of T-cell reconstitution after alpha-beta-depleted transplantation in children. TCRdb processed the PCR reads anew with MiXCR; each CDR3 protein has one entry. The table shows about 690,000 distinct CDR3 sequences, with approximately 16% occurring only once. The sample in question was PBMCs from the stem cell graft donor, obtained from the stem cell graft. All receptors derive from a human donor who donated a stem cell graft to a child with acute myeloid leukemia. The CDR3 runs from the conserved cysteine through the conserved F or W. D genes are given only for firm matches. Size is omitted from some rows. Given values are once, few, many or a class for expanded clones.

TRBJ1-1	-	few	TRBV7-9	TGTGCCAGCAGCTTAGCATCAGGACCCGGAGGAACTGAAGCTTTCTTT	CASSLASGPGGTEAFF
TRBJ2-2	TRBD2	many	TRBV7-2	TGTGCCAGCAGCCCCGGGACTACGATGAGAACCGGGGAGCTGTTTTTT	CASSPGTTMRTGELFF
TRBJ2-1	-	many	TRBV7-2	TGTGCCAGCAGCTTAGCCCACCTTGAGCAGTTCTTC	CASSLAHLEQFF
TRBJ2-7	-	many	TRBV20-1	TGCAGTGCTAGATTATCCGGGACAACTGACGAGCAGTACTTC	CSARLSGTTDEQYF
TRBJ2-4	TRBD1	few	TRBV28	TGTGCCAGCAGTCGGCGGACAGGGGCCAAAAACATTCAGTACTTC	CASSRRTGAKNIQYF
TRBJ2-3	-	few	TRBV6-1	TGTGCCAGCAGTGAAGAGTCTTCGGGGACTAGCACAGATACGCAGTATTTT	CASSEESSGTSTDTQYF
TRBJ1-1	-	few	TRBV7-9	TGTGCCAGCAGCTTATCGGGGCGCAAAGCTTTCTTT	CASSLSGRKAFF
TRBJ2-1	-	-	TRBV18	TGTGCCAGCTCACTCCAGGACGGGCACAATGAGCAGTTCTTC	CASSLQDGHNEQFF
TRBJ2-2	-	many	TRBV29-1	TGCAGCGTTGAGGGGGTCGGCAGGGCTGTCGGGGAGCTGTTTTTT	CSVEGVGRAVGELFF
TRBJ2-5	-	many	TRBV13	TGTGCCAGCAGCTCTAGCCGGGCAGGGGAACAGGAGACCCAGTACTTC	CASSSSRAGEQETQYF
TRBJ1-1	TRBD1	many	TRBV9	TGTGCCAGCAGCGGTCCGGGACAGGGGGCGACTGAAGCTTTCTTT	CASSGPGQGATEAFF
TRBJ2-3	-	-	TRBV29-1	TGCAGCGTTGAAGGGGCAGCAGATACGCAGTATTTT	CSVEGAADTQYF
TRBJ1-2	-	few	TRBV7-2	TGTGCCAGCAGCCCCGATGGGCGACTAAGGGGTGGTGGCTACACCTTC	CASSPDGRLRGGGYTF
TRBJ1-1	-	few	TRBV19	TGTGCCAGTAGTACCATAGGGGGGTTACGGGCGAACACTGAAGCTTTCTTT	CASSTIGGLRANTEAFF
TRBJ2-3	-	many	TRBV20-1	TGCAGTGCCTACTGGGAGAGGGGGTACACAGATACGCAGTATTTT	CSAYWERGYTDTQYF
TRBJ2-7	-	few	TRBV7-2	TGTGCCAGCAGCCCATCCGGTGTCGGACAAGGGATCTACGAGCAGTACTTC	CASSPSGVGQGIYEQYF
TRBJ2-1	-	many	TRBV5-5	TGTGCCAGCAGCTTGGTAGTCTATGAGCAGTTCTTC	CASSLVVYEQFF
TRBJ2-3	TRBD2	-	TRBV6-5	TGTGCCAGCAGTCCCACTAGCGGGGGGCCCTTCACAGATACGCAGTATTTT	CASSPTSGGPFTDTQYF
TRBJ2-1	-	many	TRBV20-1	TGCAGTGCTCACTTGAGGGAGACCCGCTCGGACAATGAGCAGTTCTTC	CSAHLRETRSDNEQFF
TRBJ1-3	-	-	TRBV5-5	TGTGCCAGCAGCTTGGCTGTGCAGGGAAACCGGCCTGGAAACACCATATATTTT	CASSLAVQGNRPGNTIYF
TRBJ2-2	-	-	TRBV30	TGTGCCTGGAGTGTGGTTCTGGAGATAACCGGGGAGCTGTTTTTT	CAWSVVLEITGELFF
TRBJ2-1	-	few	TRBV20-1	TGCAGTGCCGACGGCAGGGATTTCACCTACAATGAGCAGTTCTTC	CSADGRDFTYNEQFF
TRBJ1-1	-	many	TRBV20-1	TGCAGTGCTAGAGAGAAGGGGTTCGGTGAAGCTTTCTTT	CSAREKGFGEAFF
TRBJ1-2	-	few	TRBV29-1	TGCAGCGCCGAAGGGCAGGCTCCTAACTATGGCTACACCTTC	CSAEGQAPNYGYTF
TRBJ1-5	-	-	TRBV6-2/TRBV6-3	TGTGCCAGCAGTTATGGGGTGTGGGGCAATCAGCCCCAGCATTTT	CASSYGVWGNQPQHF
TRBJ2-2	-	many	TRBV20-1	TGCAGTGCTAAAGGGGGAACCGGGGAGCTGTTTTTT	CSAKGGTGELFF
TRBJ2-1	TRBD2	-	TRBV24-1	TGTGCCACCAGTGATTCCGGGACTAGCGGGGGGGCCTACAATGAGCAGTTCTTC	CATSDSGTSGGAYNEQFF
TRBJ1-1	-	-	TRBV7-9	TGTGCCAGCAGCTTAATGACGGATGAAGCTTTCTTT	CASSLMTDEAFF
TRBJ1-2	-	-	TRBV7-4	TGTGCCAGCAGCTTAGTCGTTGAAAATGACTATGGCTACACCTTC	CASSLVVENDYGYTF
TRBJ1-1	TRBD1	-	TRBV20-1	TGCAGTGCTAGAGGAGGACAGGGGAGGACTGAAGCTTTCTTT	CSARGGQGRTEAFF
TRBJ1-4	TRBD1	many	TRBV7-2	TGTGCCAGCAGACGACAGGGGGAGAGTGAAAAACTGTTTTTT	CASRRQGESEKLFF
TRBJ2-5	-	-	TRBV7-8	TGTGCCAGCAGCAGGATGGGAAGGGGAGGAGAGACCCAGTACTTC	CASSRMGRGGETQYF
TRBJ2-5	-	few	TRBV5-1	TGCGCCAGCAGCTTGGCCGGGGCGGTAAATTTTCAAGAGACCCAGTACTTC	CASSLAGAVNFQETQYF
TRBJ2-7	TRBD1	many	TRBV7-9	TGTGCCAGCAGCGCCGGGACAGGGTTAGTTGGCTCCTACGAGCAGTACTTC	CASSAGTGLVGSYEQYF
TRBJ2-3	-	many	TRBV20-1	TGCAGTTTCCGGGCGGGGCCGACTAGCACAGATACGCAGTATTTT	CSFRAGPTSTDTQYF
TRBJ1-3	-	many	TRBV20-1	TGCAGTGCTAGTAACAGTAATTCTGGAAACACCATATATTTT	CSASNSNSGNTIYF
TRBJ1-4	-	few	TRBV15	TGTGCCACCAGCAGAGATATAAGGACTAATGAAAAACTGTTTTTT	CATSRDIRTNEKLFF
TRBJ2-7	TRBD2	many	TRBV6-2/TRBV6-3	TGTGCCAGCGCGACCAGACTAGCGGCGTACTTC	CASATRLAAYF
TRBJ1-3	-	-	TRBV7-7	TGTGCCAGCAGCCCCTTAGCGCCAGCAAACTCTGGAAACACCATATATTTT	CASSPLAPANSGNTIYF
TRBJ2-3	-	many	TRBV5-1	TGCGCCAGCTCCCGTAACCCAGGGGTTACCACAGATACGCAGTATTTT	CASSRNPGVTTDTQYF
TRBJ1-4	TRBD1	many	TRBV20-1	TGCAGTGCTAGAGGTGAACAGGGGGCGAGAAAACTGTTTTTT	CSARGEQGARKLFF
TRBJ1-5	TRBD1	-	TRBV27	TGTGCCAGCAGAGACGGGACAGGGCCCCATCAGCCCCAGCATTTT	CASRDGTGPHQPQHF
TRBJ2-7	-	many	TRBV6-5	TGTGCCAGCAGTTACCGGGCAGACTCCTACGAGCAGTACTTC	CASSYRADSYEQYF
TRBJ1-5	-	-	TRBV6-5	TGTGCCAGCAGTTATCCCGCCACCCGGGACACCCTTAGCAATCAGCCCCAGCATTTT	CASSYPATRDTLSNQPQHF
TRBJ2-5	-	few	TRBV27	TGTGCCAGCAGTTTATCCCCGGACATTCCCCAAGAGACCCAGTACTTC	CASSLSPDIPQETQYF
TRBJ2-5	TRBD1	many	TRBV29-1	TGCAGCGTTTTGACAGGGGAAGAGACCCAGTACTTC	CSVLTGEETQYF
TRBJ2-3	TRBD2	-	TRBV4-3	TGCGCCAGCAGCCAAGCTTTCGTAACTAGCGGGGGCACAGATACGCAGTATTTT	CASSQAFVTSGGTDTQYF
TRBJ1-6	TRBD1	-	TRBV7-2	TGTGCCAGCAGCCCAGACAGGGGCTCTTCACCCCTCCACTTT	CASSPDRGSSPLHF
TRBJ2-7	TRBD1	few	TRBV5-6	TGTGCCAGCAGGAGTAACAGGGGGTACGAGCAGTACTTC	CASRSNRGYEQYF
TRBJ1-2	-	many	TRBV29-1	TGCAGCGTTGAGGGCCAGGGCAACTATGGCTACACCTTC	CSVEGQGNYGYTF
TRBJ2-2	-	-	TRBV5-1	TGCGCCAGCACTAGAGAGGGAGCAAACACCGGGGAGCTGTTTTTT	CASTREGANTGELFF
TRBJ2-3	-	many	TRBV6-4	TGTGCCAGCAGTGACCGACTGACAGATACGCAGTATTTT	CASSDRLTDTQYF
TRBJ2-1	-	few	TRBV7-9	TGTGCCAGCAGCTTGTTATTAGGTAGCAATGAGCAGTTCTTC	CASSLLLGSNEQFF
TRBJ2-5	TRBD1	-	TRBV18	TGTGCCAGCTCACCTACGCGGGACAGGGGTCATGAGACCCAGTACTTC	CASSPTRDRGHETQYF